What follows are 32 T cell receptor beta chains derived from one specimen sequenced in a study of shared clonotypes between healthy human individuals. Assay: immunoSEQ multiplex PCR; the TCRdb copy retains only in-frame clones and omits some. The sample holds hundreds of thousands of clones, roughly four fifths seen once. Sequences were obtained from PBMCs. Receptors originate from a woman aged 40 to 50 in good health. Some clones in this sample may be carry-over from other donors' samples.

DNA for the CDR3: TGTGCCAGCAGCAAAGCGTTTGGTACCACCGGGGAGCTGTTTTTT. Protein sequence: CASSKAFGTTGELFF. This chain connects TRBV21-1 to TRBJ2-2. TRBV21-1 is a pseudogene segment. The CDR3 loop spans 15 amino acids.

The chain combines TRBV2 with TRBJ2-3, with TRBD2 identical over 7 bases. The CDR3 consists of 16 residues. Trimming took 6 bases from V and 2 from J; bases not matched to a gene: 11. Germline assignment: CDR1 SNHLY and CDR2 FYNNEI. The CDR3 nucleotides read TGTGCCAGCAGCGAGTTTGGTAGCGGGCCCACAGATACGCAGTATTTT. Its translation: CASSEFGSGPTDTQYF.

As concerns this clone: This sequence may be a read error, since a much larger clone differs from it by one base. The rearrangement joins TRBV30 to TRBJ1-2; no firm D call. The CDR3 sequence is 15 residues long. Germline CDR1 reads GTSNPN; CDR2 reads SVGIG (reference sequence). This CDR3 reads CVWCPDILFNYGYTF. Here the CDR3 DNA reads TGTGTCTGGTGTCCTGACATACTCTTTAACTATGGCTACACCTTC.

This clone was seen a handful of times. The chain has TRBV28 and TRBJ1-2, with a weak D call TRBD1 (6 bases). Germline V gene sequence: CDR1 MDHEN, CDR2 SYDVKM. This CDR3 contains 14 residues. V was cut by 7 bases and J by 5 bases, with 17 bases left in between. CDR3: CASTLGQRGYGYTF. The CDR3 DNA sequence: TGTGCCAGCACTCTCGGACAGAGGGGATATGGCTACACCTTC.

V gene TRBV6-6 combines with J gene TRBJ2-7; D call uncertain. The germline CDR1 and CDR2 sequences are MNHNY and SVGAGI (reference sequence). Trimming took 4 bases from V and 6 from J, leaving 7 bases between them. This CDR3 spans 11 amino acids. The CDR3 coding sequence is TGTGCCAGCAGTTCGGCGGCCGAGCAGTACTTC. Protein: CASSSAAEQYF.

The rearrangement joins TRBV28 to TRBJ1-2; 8 nucleotides agree with TRBD1. The germline CDR1 and CDR2 sequences are MDHEN and SYDVKM. The CDR3 is 16 amino acids. V shed 5 bases and J 4 bases; nucleotides not matched to a gene: 12. The CDR3 protein is CASSLSSRTGTYGYTF. The CDR3 DNA reads TGTGCCAGCAGTCTCTCCTCCCGGACAGGGACCTATGGCTACACCTTC.

This chain joins TRBV30 and TRBJ2-1; perhaps D is TRBD1 or TRBD2 (5 bases each). This CDR3 region has 12 residues. From germline, CDR1 is GTSNPN and CDR2 SVGIG (reference sequence). V was cut by 0 bases and J by 9 bases, with 9 bases left in between. The CDR3 DNA reads TGTGCCTGGAGTGTATGGGACGGTGAGCAGTTCTTC. Protein sequence: CAWSVWDGEQFF.

As to this clone: Other DNA sequences in the same sample also yield this CDR3. The J gene is TRBJ2-2, the V gene TRBV9; weak D call: TRBD2 (5 bases). V was trimmed by 2 bases and J by 2 bases, leaving 10 bases between them. Germline values: CDR1 SGDLS, CDR2 YYNGEE. This CDR3 is 15 amino acids long. In DNA form, the CDR3 reads TGTGCCAGCAGCGTTACTTCGGGAAACACCGGGGAGCTGTTTTTT. Translation gives CASSVTSGNTGELFF.

In nucleotides, the CDR3 is TGTGCCAGCAGCGAAACAGGGGGCCCCATGAACACTGAAGCTTTCTTT. Protein sequence: CASSETGGPMNTEAFF. This chain connects TRBV5-6 to TRBJ1-1, with 9 bases that match TRBD1. Losses at the gene ends were 4 bases for V and 0 bases for J; bases not matched to a gene: 7. The CDR3 totals 16 residues. Germline CDR1 and CDR2: SGHDT and YYEEEE.

The chain has TRBV7-2 and TRBJ2-7; 12 bases match TRBD2. V shed 0 bases and J 0 bases; nucleotides not matched to a gene: 3. Germline V lookup: CDR1 SGHTA, CDR2 FQGNSA. This CDR3 region has 17 residues. In DNA form, the CDR3 reads TGTGCCAGCAGCTTAGCCGCGACTAGCGGGAGCTCCTACGAGCAGTACTTC. This sequence encodes CASSLAATSGSSYEQYF.

The V and J genes are TRBV9 and TRBJ2-7; 9 positions agree with TRBD1. The germline V gene encodes CDR1 SGDLS and CDR2 YYNGEE. The length of the CDR3 is 15 residues. V lost 0 bases to trimming and J lost 6 bases; unmatched junction nucleotides: 7. Written as DNA, the CDR3 is TGTGCCAGCAGCGTAGGGGGGAACAGGGGGCGCGAGCAGTACTTC. Protein sequence: CASSVGGNRGREQYF.

The chain carries TRBV18 and TRBJ1-1, with no clear D. Trimming left V 2 bases short and J 5 bases short, with 15 bases between. The CDR3 covers 15 residues. The V gene's germline CDR1 is KGHSH and CDR2 LQKENI. The CDR3 spells CASSPMIDGVTEAFF. The CDR3 region has the DNA TGTGCCAGCTCACCAATGATAGACGGTGTAACTGAAGCTTTCTTT.

The chain uses TRBV4-1 and TRBJ2-2; TRBD1 aligns across 9 bases. With 5 bases clipped from V and 3 bases from J, the junction kept 4 bases outside the gene matches. Per the germline V gene, CDR1 is MGHRA and CDR2 is YSYEKL. This CDR3 contains 15 residues. For the CDR3, the DNA is TGCGCCAGCAGCTATAGGACAGGGGACACCGGGGAGCTGTTTTTT. Translating it yields CASSYRTGDTGELFF.

This chain joins TRBV30 and TRBJ2-3; weak D call: TRBD2 (5 bases). Germline V gives CDR1 GTSNPN, CDR2 SVGIG (reference sequence). The CDR3 extends over 13 amino acids. The V end was cut by 3 bases, the J end by 8 bases, with 15 bases between. CDR3 region: CAWRRDLDVTQYF. The CDR3 DNA reads TGTGCCTGGAGACGGGATCTCGACGTTACGCAGTATTTT.

The chain employs TRBV7-9 and TRBJ2-2; D gene ambiguous. The CDR3 is 15 amino acids. CDR1 is SEHNR, CDR2 FQNEAQ, per germline (reference sequence). Deletions cut 0 bases from V and 1 base from J, with 6 bases between. This CDR3 is CASSLAVGNTGELFF. The CDR3 nucleotides read TGTGCCAGCAGCTTAGCGGTGGGGAACACCGGGGAGCTGTTTTTT.

This rearrangement joins TRBV18 to TRBJ1-4, with D maybe TRBD1 (5 bases). Trimming stripped 1 base from V and 8 bases from J, with 11 bases between. This CDR3 region has 14 residues. Germline V gene data show CDR1 as KGHSH and CDR2 as LQKENI. CDR3 amino acids: CASSPQRWDEKLFF. CDR3 nucleotides: TGTGCCAGCTCACCACAGAGGTGGGACGAAAAACTGTTTTTT.

This clone was found a few times. The chain combines TRBV25-1 with TRBJ1-2, with 10 bases fitting TRBD1. This CDR3 spans 15 amino acids. Germline assignment: CDR1 MGHDK and CDR2 SYGVNS. J gave up 3 bases and V 2 bases, and 3 bases lay outside the gene matches. As DNA, the CDR3 is TGTGCCAGCAGTGAAGGGACAGGGGTAGACTATGGCTACACCTTC. Amino acid sequence: CASSEGTGVDYGYTF.

Written as DNA, the CDR3 is TGTGCCAGCAGTGAAGCAGGAGGCGACAATGAGCAGTTCTTC. This codes for CASSEAGGDNEQFF. J is TRBJ2-1 and V is TRBV6-1; a possible D gene is TRBD2 (5 bases). This CDR3 has 14 residues. Per germline, CDR1 MNHNS and CDR2 SASEGT. The V end was cut by 0 bases, the J end by 5 bases, with 8 bases between.

A few counts support this clone. The chain is built from TRBV9 and TRBJ2-1, with TRBD2 identical over 11 bases. The V and J ends lost 3 bases and 2 bases, in that order; junction bases with no gene match: 1. Germline V gene sequence: CDR1 SGDLS, CDR2 YYNGEE. The CDR3 loop spans 15 amino acids. The CDR3 DNA reads as TGTGCCAGCAGCGAACTAGCGGGGGCCTACAATGAGCAGTTCTTC. Translating gives CASSELAGAYNEQFF.

Concerning this clone: The sample has other DNA sequences that encode this CDR3 too. DNA for the CDR3: TGTGCCAGCAGTTCATGGGGGACAGGGAGCACTGAAGCTTTCTTT. This sequence encodes CASSSWGTGSTEAFF. The chain is built from TRBV7-6 and TRBJ1-1, with 9 bases identical to TRBD1. The V gene's germline CDR1 is SGHVS and CDR2 FNYEAQ. Trimming cost V 6 bases and J 4 bases; bases outside gene matches: 9. This CDR3 region has 15 residues.

This clone was counted at least ten times. This sequence joins TRBV4-3 and TRBJ2-3, with D possibly matching TRBD2 (5 bases). Germline CDR1 is LGHNA and CDR2 is YSLEER. The CDR3 sequence is 15 residues long. Trimming removed 4 bases at V and 0 bases at J, with 11 bases between. The CDR3 bases are TGCGCCAGCAGCCGCGGAGGCCCTAGCACAGATACGCAGTATTTT. This sequence encodes CASSRGGPSTDTQYF.

CDR3 loop: CATSRGKQASEAFF. CDR3 bases: TGTGCCACCAGCAGAGGGAAACAGGCCTCGGAAGCTTTCTTT. The V and J genes are TRBV15 and TRBJ1-1; possible D gene TRBD1, 5 bases. The germline V gene encodes CDR1 LNHNV and CDR2 YYDKDF (reference sequence). The CDR3 extends over 14 amino acids. Trimming stripped 1 base from V and 8 bases from J, with 14 bases between.

This chain links TRBV7-8 with TRBJ2-7; D is uncertain. Germline V gives CDR1 SGHVS, CDR2 FQNEAQ. This CDR3 is 15 amino acids long. V was clipped by 4 bases and J by 6 bases, with 19 bases between them. The CDR3 spells CASSYRSHRLSEQYF. DNA of the CDR3: TGTGCCAGCAGCTATAGGTCCCATAGGTTAAGCGAGCAGTACTTC.

This rearrangement joins TRBV6-5 to TRBJ2-7, with D hard to call. The CDR3 loop spans 13 amino acids. Trimming cost V 0 bases and J 1 base, with 4 bases left between them. Germline CDR1 MNHEY, CDR2 SVGAGI. The CDR3 DNA is TGTGCCAGCAGTTACTCGGTGTCCTACGAGCAGTACTTC. Its translation is CASSYSVSYEQYF.

This clone occurred a few times. The chain carries TRBV5-1 and TRBJ2-1; D gene uncertain. Germline CDR1 is SGHRS and CDR2 is YFSETQ. Deletions cut 0 bases from V and 7 bases from J, with 11 bases between. The CDR3 is made up of 14 amino acids. As DNA, the CDR3 is TGCGCCAGCAGCTTGGCATTATGGGGAAATGAGCAGTTCTTC. Residues: CASSLALWGNEQFF. The entire variable domain, with the rest obtained from reference TRBV5-1 and TRBJ2-1, is as follows: KAGVTQTPRYLIKTRGQQVTLSCSPISGHRSVSWYQQTPGQGLQFLFEYFSETQRNKGNFPGRFSGRQFSNSRSEMNVSTLELGDSALYLCASSLALWGNEQFFGPGTRLTVL.

The V and J genes are TRBV28 and TRBJ1-1, with D uncertain. Per the germline V gene, CDR1 is MDHEN and CDR2 is SYDVKM. The CDR3 runs to 13 residues. The CDR3 sequence is CATAVSWGTEAFF. The CDR3 DNA reads as TGTGCTACCGCCGTATCTTGGGGAACTGAAGCTTTCTTT.

CDR3 amino acids: CSARDRENYGYTF. As DNA, the CDR3 is TGCAGCGCTAGGGACAGAGAAAACTATGGCTACACCTTC. The chain joins TRBV29-1 to TRBJ1-2, with 7 bases lining up with TRBD1. The germline gives CDR1 SQVTM, CDR2 ANQGSEA. The CDR3 is 13 residues long. The trim removed 7 bases at V and 2 bases at J, leaving 7 bases unmatched.

Notes on this clone: It differs at one base from a far larger clone, so likely a read error. The sample holds other DNA sequences that translate to the same CDR3. V and J are TRBV5-6 and TRBJ1-5; no definite D call. CDR1 SGHDT and CDR2 YYEEEE come from the germline V gene. The CDR3 extends over 16 amino acids. Trimming took off 0 bases at V and 3 bases at J, with 13 bases between the two ends. CDR3 in DNA: TGTGCCAGCAGCTTGGATGGAGGATCGATCAATCAGCCCCAGCATTTT. This codes for CASSLDGGSINQPQHF.

This rearrangement joins TRBV7-8 to TRBJ2-7; TRBD2 agrees at 11 bases. The CDR3 covers 16 residues. The junction had 4 bases not matched to a gene; V was cut back by 1 base and J by 2 bases. Germline CDR1 reads SGHVS; CDR2 reads FQNEAQ. The CDR3 sequence: CASSLVTSGSPYEQYF. The CDR3 DNA reads as TGTGCCAGCAGCTTAGTCACTAGCGGGAGTCCCTACGAGCAGTACTTC.

The gene calls are TRBV7-9 and TRBJ1-4; tentative D call: TRBD1 (5 bases). The V gene's germline CDR1 is SEHNR and CDR2 FQNEAQ (reference sequence). The CDR3 loop spans 15 amino acids. Trimming took 4 bases from V and 8 from J, leaving 17 bases between them. The CDR3 here is CASSSSGTSGEKLFF. The CDR3 nucleotides read TGTGCCAGCAGCTCCTCCGGGACTTCGGGGGAAAAACTGTTTTTT.

The J gene is TRBJ2-2, the V gene TRBV7-9, with D perhaps TRBD2 (5 bases). The CDR3 runs 13 residues. Germline CDR1 reads SEHNR; CDR2 reads FQNEAQ (reference sequence). Trimming shortened V by 8 bases and J by 4 bases, and 11 bases separated the two germline ends. The CDR3 DNA reads as TGTGCCAGCTCGAGAGGGCCCACCGGGGAGCTGTTTTTT. Protein: CASSRGPTGELFF.

This rearrangement joins TRBV7-9 to TRBJ1-2; 7 positions match TRBD1. Per germline, CDR1 SEHNR and CDR2 FQNEAQ (reference sequence). The CDR3 length is 15 residues. Unmatched junction bases numbered 6, after V lost 1 base and J lost 4 bases. CDR3 DNA: TGTGCCAGCAGCTTAGGGGACAGAACCTCCTATGGCTACACCTTC. It is translated as CASSLGDRTSYGYTF.